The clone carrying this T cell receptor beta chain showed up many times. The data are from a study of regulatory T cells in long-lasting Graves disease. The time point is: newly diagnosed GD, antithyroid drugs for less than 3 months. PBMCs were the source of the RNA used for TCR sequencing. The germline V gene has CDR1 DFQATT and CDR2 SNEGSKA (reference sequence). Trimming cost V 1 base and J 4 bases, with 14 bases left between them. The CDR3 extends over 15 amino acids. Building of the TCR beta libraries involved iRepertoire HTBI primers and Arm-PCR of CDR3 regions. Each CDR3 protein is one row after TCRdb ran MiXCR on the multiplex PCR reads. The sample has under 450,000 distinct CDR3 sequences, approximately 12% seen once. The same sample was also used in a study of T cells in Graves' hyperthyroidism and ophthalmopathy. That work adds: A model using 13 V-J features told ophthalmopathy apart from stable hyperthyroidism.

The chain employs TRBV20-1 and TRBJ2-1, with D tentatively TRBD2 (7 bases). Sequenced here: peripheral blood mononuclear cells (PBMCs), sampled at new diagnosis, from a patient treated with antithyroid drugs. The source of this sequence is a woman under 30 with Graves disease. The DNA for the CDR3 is TGCAGTGCTAGAGTAAAGGGGGGGTTTTACAATGAGCAGTTCTTC. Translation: CSARVKGGFYNEQFF.